The 4 T cell receptor beta chains given below trace back to one sample, sequenced in a study of Ad26.COV2.S vaccination and SARS-CoV-2 variants. Clones were read by immunoSEQ multiplex PCR, and TCRdb kept only the in-frame ones, dropping some. The table has tens of thousands of clones, under 90% seen once; the top ten hold around a sixth. The material was peripheral blood, obtained after recovery from COVID-19. Receptors were obtained from a human donor who had recovered from COVID-19.

Note on this clone: Sequence at one end of the junction differs from germline and may be a read error. The chain combines TRBV28 with TRBJ1-4, with unresolved D. The CDR3 loop spans 11 amino acids. Germline CDR1 reads MDHEN; CDR2 reads SYDVKM. The CDR3 loop is CASSFLDLKVF. The CDR3 bases are TGTGCCAGCAGTTTTTTAGATCTTAAGGTTTTT.

The table lists this clone with many counts. This chain joins TRBV29-1 and TRBJ2-7, with TRBD2 matching over 11 bases. CDR1 and CDR2 (germline): SQVTM, ANQGSEA. CDR3 length: 12 residues. V was pared by 2 bases and J by 6 bases, with 0 bases of the junction left unmatched. The CDR3 protein is CSVETSGSEQYF. DNA of the CDR3: TGCAGCGTTGAAACTAGCGGGAGCGAGCAGTACTTC.

This clone has a handful of counts. Here the CDR3 reads CASSQEGRPYEQYF. CDR3 bases: TGTGCCAGCAGCCAAGAAGGGCGGCCCTACGAGCAGTACTTC. The chain combines TRBV3-1 (or the pseudogene TRBV3-2) with TRBJ2-7; D remains ambiguous. Per germline, CDR1 LGHDT and CDR2 YNNKEL (reference sequence). Trimming left V 0 bases short and J 2 bases short, with 8 bases between. This CDR3 spans 14 amino acids.

The chain combines TRBV5-4 with TRBJ2-3; the match to TRBD2 covers 10 bases. The germline V gene encodes CDR1 SGHNT and CDR2 YYREEE (reference sequence). The V gene end was trimmed by 0 bases and the J gene end by 6 bases; junction bases not matched to a gene: 10. The length of the CDR3 is 17 residues. Here the CDR3 reads CASSLASLAGVIDTQYF. CDR3 nucleotide sequence: TGTGCCAGCAGCTTGGCTTCCCTAGCGGGAGTCATCGATACGCAGTATTTT.